This TCR beta chain was obtained from a study of shared clonotypes between healthy human individuals. Trimming removed 5 bases from V and 4 bases from J; junction bases left unmatched: 9. CDR3 length equals 16 residues. Germline V gene data show CDR1 as MNHEY and CDR2 as SMNVEV (reference sequence). Profiled with immunoSEQ multiplex PCR; TCRdb holds only in-frame clones, not every one. Found here are about 2.4 million clones, 93% of them singletons; the top ten hold approximately 0.37%. This receptor was obtained from a man between 18 and 29 years old in good health. Some clones in this sample may be carry-over from other donors' samples. The specimen was naive CD4+ T cells from PBMCs. The subset: CD45RA+ positively selected. The gene calls are TRBV27 and TRBJ2-1; 9 bases map to TRBD2. CDR3 region: CASSDDSGRPYNEQFF. The CDR3 nucleotides read TGTGCCAGCAGTGATGACAGCGGGAGGCCTTACAATGAGCAGTTCTTC.